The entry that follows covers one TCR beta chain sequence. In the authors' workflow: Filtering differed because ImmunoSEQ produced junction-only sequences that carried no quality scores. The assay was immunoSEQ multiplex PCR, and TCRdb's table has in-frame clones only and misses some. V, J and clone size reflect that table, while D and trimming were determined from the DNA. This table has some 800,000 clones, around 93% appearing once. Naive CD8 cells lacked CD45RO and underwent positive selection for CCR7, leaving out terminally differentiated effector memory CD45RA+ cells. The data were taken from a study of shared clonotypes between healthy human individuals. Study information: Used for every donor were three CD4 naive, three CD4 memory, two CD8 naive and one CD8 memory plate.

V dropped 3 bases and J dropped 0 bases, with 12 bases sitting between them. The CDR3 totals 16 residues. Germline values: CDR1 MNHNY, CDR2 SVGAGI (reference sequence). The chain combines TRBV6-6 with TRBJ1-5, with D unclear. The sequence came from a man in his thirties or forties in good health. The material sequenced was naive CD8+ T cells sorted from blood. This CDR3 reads CASSYPTENSNQPQHF. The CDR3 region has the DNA TGTGCCAGCAGTTATCCCACAGAGAATAGCAATCAGCCCCAGCATTTT.